The source of this TCR beta chain is a study of T cells in localized non-small cell lung cancer. Germline-derived CDR1 and CDR2 are SGHRS and YFSETQ. Trimming removed 2 bases from V and 4 bases from J, with 12 bases in between. The CDR3 is 14 residues long. Comment on this clone: What it binds is unknown.

Regarding the study as a whole: Paired adjacent lung recovered a median around 60 of the top 100 tumor clones. Uninvolved adjacent lung showed the highest T cell clonality, exceeding tumor. Greater blood T cell density accompanied longer overall survival. Sequencing involved a lone tumor region, leaving heterogeneity possible.

Profiling relied on immunoSEQ multiplex PCR, and the TCRdb table lists in-frame clones only, not all of them. This sample has about 33,000 clones, with 85% to 90% found just once. The origin of this receptor is a man aged 40 to 75 with stage I lung adenocarcinoma. Sequenced material: peripheral blood, taken before any cancer treatment. V is TRBV5-1 and J is TRBJ1-1; D is undetermined. CDR3 sequence: CASSFPRVGTEAFF. For the CDR3, the DNA is TGCGCCAGCAGCTTCCCTCGGGTGGGCACTGAAGCTTTCTTT.